The next 12 T cell receptor beta chains were all read from a single sample in a study of shared clonotypes between healthy human individuals. TCRdb keeps only in-frame clones here, not all; method: immunoSEQ multiplex PCR. The sample holds 950,000 to 1,100,000 clones; approximately 72% are singletons and the top ten take 1.4% to 1.5%. Sequenced input: memory CD4+ T cells sorted from blood. Specified subset: CD45RA-negative fraction. These receptors were taken from a man aged 18 to 35 in good health.

The V and J genes are TRBV5-3 and TRBJ1-1; D unresolved. TRBV5-3 is recorded as an ORF, its role being uncertain. The CDR3 is 17 amino acids. The V end was cut by 8 bases, the J end by 0 bases, with 23 bases between. The CDR3 here is CARRPRSVRELNTEAFF. In nucleotides, the CDR3 is TGTGCCAGGAGGCCCCGCAGTGTACGGGAGTTGAACACTGAAGCTTTCTTT.

This chain uses TRBV18 with TRBJ1-6, with D possibly TRBD1 on 6 matching bases. CDR3 length: 15 amino acids. Germline V CDR1 and CDR2: KGHSH, LQKENI. V lost 6 bases and J lost 5, with 14 bases in between. The CDR3 protein is CASSPGQRNNSPLHF. CDR3 DNA sequence: TGTGCCAGCTCCCCGGGACAACGAAATAATTCACCCCTCCACTTT.

This chain joins TRBV15 and TRBJ2-7, with D maybe TRBD1 (6 bases). The CDR3 covers 13 residues. The V end was cut by 5 bases, the J end by 5 bases, with 13 bases between. The germline gives CDR1 LNHNV, CDR2 YYDKDF (reference sequence). This CDR3 reads CATSPSRGHEQYF. DNA of the CDR3: TGTGCCACCAGCCCTAGCAGGGGCCACGAGCAGTACTTC.

The chain employs TRBV7-6 and TRBJ2-5; 11 bases map to TRBD2. CDR3 length: 16 residues. The V gene end was trimmed by 5 bases and the J gene end by 1 base; junction bases not matched to a gene: 6. Germline V gives CDR1 SGHVS, CDR2 FNYEAQ. For the CDR3, the DNA is TGTGCCAGCAGCGCCCTGACTAGCGGGGCCCAAGAGACCCAGTACTTC. Translated, it gives CASSALTSGAQETQYF.

This chain links TRBV7-2 with TRBJ2-7; 9 bases match TRBD2. V lost 4 bases to trimming and J lost 6 bases; unmatched junction nucleotides: 7. The CDR3 runs to 14 residues. In germline, CDR1 is SGHTA, CDR2 FQGNSA. CDR3 sequence reads: CASSWGTSPGEQYF. As DNA, the CDR3 is TGTGCCAGCAGCTGGGGGACTAGCCCCGGCGAGCAGTACTTC.

The sample holds one count of this clone. The rearrangement joins TRBV5-4 to TRBJ2-1, with TRBD1 as a possible D gene (5 bases). From germline, CDR1 is SGHNT and CDR2 YYREEE (reference sequence). The V and J ends lost 2 bases and 7 bases respectively, with 13 bases between them. The length of the CDR3 is 14 residues. The CDR3 sequence: CASSLPGPRNEQFF. The CDR3 region has the DNA TGTGCCAGCAGCTTACCAGGGCCCAGAAATGAGCAGTTCTTC.

V is TRBV2 and J is TRBJ1-1; unclear D gene. Trimming stripped 8 bases from V and 0 bases from J, with 13 bases between. The CDR3 contains 14 residues. Germline CDR1 SNHLY, CDR2 FYNNEI. CDR3 residues: CASRGGTMNTEAFF. CDR3 DNA sequence: TGTGCCAGCCGCGGAGGCACGATGAACACTGAAGCTTTCTTT.

This chain links TRBV29-1 with TRBJ2-2, with 7 positions matching TRBD1. The trim removed 7 bases at V and 0 bases at J, leaving 5 bases unmatched. This CDR3 has 14 amino acids. CDR1 is SQVTM, CDR2 ANQGSEA, per germline. CDR3 DNA sequence: TGCAGCGGGGGACAGCAAGCGAACACCGGGGAGCTGTTTTTT. It codes for CSGGQQANTGELFF.

V is TRBV5-4 and J is TRBJ2-6; D assignment may be TRBD1 or TRBD2 (5 bases each). CDR1 and CDR2 from the germline V gene are SGHNT and YYREEE (reference sequence). Between the trimmed V and J ends, which lost 4 bases and 0 bases, there was a span of 17 bases. CDR3 size: 18 residues. The CDR3 loop reads CASSPPGLGTSGANVLTF. The CDR3 DNA sequence: TGTGCCAGCAGCCCCCCCGGGTTGGGGACCTCTGGGGCCAACGTCCTGACTTTC.

In the case of this clone: This specimen includes other DNA sequences encoding the same CDR3. The chain combines TRBV11-2 with TRBJ2-3; a weak D match, TRBD2 (5 bases). CDR3 length equals 15 residues. The V gene's germline CDR1 is SGHAT and CDR2 FQNNGV. V was shortened by 5 bases and J by 0 bases, with 12 bases between the two germline ends. In DNA form, the CDR3 reads TGTGCCAGCAGCCTTTCTCAGCGGAGCACAGATACGCAGTATTTT. The encoded protein is CASSLSQRSTDTQYF.

V is TRBV2 and J is TRBJ2-3, with D maybe TRBD2 (5 bases). Germline V lookup: CDR1 SNHLY, CDR2 FYNNEI. Trimming took 6 bases from V and 3 from J, leaving 10 bases between them. This CDR3 spans 13 amino acids. CDR3 DNA: TGTGCCAGCAGAGCGGAGCCGACAGATACGCAGTATTTT. Its protein product is CASRAEPTDTQYF.

This rearrangement joins TRBV4-1 to TRBJ1-2; no reliable D call. This CDR3 comprises 13 residues. Per germline, CDR1 MGHRA and CDR2 YSYEKL. V dropped 0 bases and J dropped 7 bases, with 9 bases sitting between them. CDR3 DNA: TGCGCCAGCAGCCAAGATGACCTGAGTGGCTACACCTTC. Amino acid sequence: CASSQDDLSGYTF.